This TCR beta chain was captured in a study of cytomegalovirus exposure and HLA in healthy donors. V lost 1 base and J 1 base, leaving 14 bases between the germline ends. The CDR3 has 17 residues. The germline gives CDR1 LNHDA, CDR2 SQIVND (reference sequence). PCR employed 60 Vbeta and 13 Jbeta primers. TCRdb's copy holds only in-frame clones and misses some; the assay was immunoSEQ multiplex PCR. This repertoire comprises roughly 200,000 clones; its ten largest clones make up 0.9% to 1.4%. J is TRBJ1-5 and V is TRBV19; perhaps TRBD1 as D (5 bases). The sequenced material came from PBMCs. This TCR derives from a girl aged 2 to 9 in good health and CMV-seropositive. CDR3 amino acids: CASSIGPGGNSNQPQHF. For the CDR3, the DNA is TGTGCCAGTAGTATAGGGCCGGGGGGGAACAGCAATCAGCCCCAGCATTTT.